A single sample gave rise to the 26 T cell receptor beta chains below, sequenced in a study of shared clonotypes between healthy human individuals (dated by TCRdb to 2018 to 2020). CD8 naive samples were CD45RO-negative cells positively selected for CCR7, giving a CD45RA+CCR7+ population that excluded TemRA cells. Libraries came from the immunoSEQ multiplex PCR assay. Drawn from immuneACCESS, this table holds only the in-frame rearrangements with V and J called that TCRdb kept. Clones are partly lost; checked studies trace under half to an unresolved V gene and leave the rest unexplained. The sample table lists under 2,000,000 clones, over 85% of them with a count of one. Less than 1.5% of the sample comes from the top ten. Sequenced: naive CD8+ T cells sorted from blood. Sample cell subset or site, as interpreted from the label and publication: CD45RA+CCR7+. The origin of the receptors is a man between 18 and 35 years old in good health.

The rearrangement links TRBV4-1 to TRBJ1-5, with 7 positions matching TRBD1. Germline loops: CDR1 MGHRA, CDR2 YSYEKL. Trimming took 0 bases from V and 5 from J; bases not matched to a gene: 13. This CDR3 has 18 residues. In DNA, the CDR3 is TGCGCCAGCAGCCAAGATGCCCCCCCCAGGGGGTTGGATCAGCCCCAGCATTTT. It yields the protein CASSQDAPPRGLDQPQHF.

This clone appeared once. Other nucleotide sequences from this sample produce the same CDR3. J is TRBJ1-5 and V is TRBV28; D not resolved. CDR1 is MDHEN and CDR2 is SYDVKM in the germline V gene. V shed 3 bases and J shed 4 bases, with 4 bases lying between them. The CDR3 runs to 12 residues. CDR3 sequence: CASSFFNQPQHF. The CDR3 DNA reads TGTGCCAGCAGTTTTTTTAATCAGCCCCAGCATTTT.

The V call is TRBV27, the J call TRBJ2-7, with D tentatively TRBD1 (5 bases). The CDR3 runs to 14 residues. The V end was cut by 2 bases, the J end by 2 bases, with 10 bases between. Germline CDR1 MNHEY, CDR2 SMNVEV (reference sequence). For the CDR3, the DNA is TGTGCCAGCAGTTTACAGGGAATGGCCTACGAGCAGTACTTC. It is translated as CASSLQGMAYEQYF.

This clone was counted a single time. The sample holds other DNA sequences that translate to the same CDR3. The chain has TRBV11-2 and TRBJ2-7, with TRBD1 identical over 9 bases. Germline-derived CDR1 and CDR2 are SGHAT and FQNNGV. The CDR3 length is 12 residues. The J segment lost 6 bases and the V segment lost 3 bases, leaving 0 bases of the junction unmatched. The CDR3 reads CASSLTGGEQYF. Here the CDR3 DNA reads TGTGCCAGCAGCTTGACAGGGGGCGAGCAGTACTTC.

The chain recombines TRBV13 with TRBJ1-5; D is uncertain. Trimming shortened V by 1 base and J by 2 bases, and 15 bases separated the two germline ends. CDR1 and CDR2 from the germline V gene are PRHDT and FYEKMQ (reference sequence). This CDR3 comprises 17 residues. The CDR3 is CASSLVARLPGNQPQHF. The DNA for the CDR3 is TGTGCCAGCAGCTTAGTCGCGCGACTCCCAGGCAATCAGCCCCAGCATTTT.

Comment on this clone: Within the sample, other DNA sequences also encode this same CDR3. The chain joins TRBV13 to TRBJ2-7; perhaps TRBD2 as D (5 bases). Trimming took 0 bases from V and 2 from J, leaving 5 bases between them. The CDR3 totals 13 residues. Germline CDR1 and CDR2: PRHDT and FYEKMQ (reference sequence). CDR3 nucleotide sequence: TGTGCCAGCAGCTTAGGACTAGCCTACGAGCAGTACTTC. Amino acids: CASSLGLAYEQYF.

This clone appeared once. The chain employs TRBV6-5 and TRBJ2-7; D is undetermined. The germline V gene encodes CDR1 MNHEY and CDR2 SVGAGI. This CDR3 has 15 amino acids. The V end was cut by 0 bases, the J end by 2 bases, with 11 bases between. The CDR3 DNA sequence: TGTGCCAGCAGTTACTCCTCTACCCCCGCCTACGAGCAGTACTTC. This encodes CASSYSSTPAYEQYF.

This chain links TRBV6-1 with TRBJ2-5, with D perhaps given as TRBD1 or TRBD2 (5 bases each). Per germline, CDR1 MNHNS and CDR2 SASEGT. V was clipped by 5 bases and J by 2 bases, with 12 bases between them. The CDR3 runs to 14 residues. The DNA of the CDR3 is TGTGCCAGCAGTCCCGGGACGTATCAAGAGACCCAGTACTTC. Protein: CASSPGTYQETQYF.

The gene calls are TRBV15 and TRBJ1-1; unclear D gene. This CDR3 is built from 12 residues. From germline, CDR1 is LNHNV and CDR2 YYDKDF (reference sequence). The ends were cut back, 3 bases at V and 7 bases at J, with 9 bases in the middle. CDR3 sequence: CATSSLGFEAFF. In nucleotides, the CDR3 is TGTGCCACCAGCAGCCTTGGCTTTGAAGCTTTCTTT.

The chain's CDR3 is CASSYSIWSANTEAFF. CDR3 DNA: TGTGCCAGCAGTTACTCGATCTGGTCAGCGAACACTGAAGCTTTCTTT. This chain joins TRBV6-5 and TRBJ1-1; the D is unclear. The V and J ends lost 0 bases and 1 base respectively, with 12 bases between them. The CDR3 length is 16 residues. CDR1 MNHEY and CDR2 SVGAGI come from the germline V gene.

This chain uses TRBV6-1 with TRBJ2-7, with 12 bases lining up with TRBD2. The V gene's germline CDR1 is MNHNS and CDR2 SASEGT. This CDR3 is built from 15 residues. Trimming cost V 7 bases and J 3 bases; bases outside gene matches: 7. The CDR3 protein is CASNRPTSGSYEQYF. The CDR3 DNA follows: TGTGCCAGCAATCGACCGACTAGCGGGAGCTACGAGCAGTACTTC.

CDR3 coding DNA: TGTGCCAGCAGCTTCCCCCAACCGAACACCGGGGAGCTGTTTTTT. As protein: CASSFPQPNTGELFF. The rearrangement links TRBV13 to TRBJ2-2; no definite D call. The CDR3 spans 15 residues. V dropped 3 bases and J dropped 0 bases, with 8 bases sitting between them. CDR1 and CDR2 (germline): PRHDT, FYEKMQ (reference sequence).

For this clone: Within the sample, other DNA sequences also encode this same CDR3. V gene TRBV9 combines with J gene TRBJ2-1; no reliable D call. The CDR3 is made up of 15 amino acids. Per the germline V gene, CDR1 is SGDLS and CDR2 is YYNGEE. Trimming pared 0 bases from V and 2 bases from J, leaving 9 bases between. The CDR3 DNA sequence: TGTGCCAGCAGCGTAGGTGGTGGAACCTACAATGAGCAGTTCTTC. It translates to CASSVGGGTYNEQFF.

The chain combines TRBV2 with TRBJ1-3; D may be TRBD1 (6 bases). This CDR3 comprises 16 residues. Per the germline V gene, CDR1 is SNHLY and CDR2 is FYNNEI. V gave up 6 bases and J gave up 0 bases, with 15 bases separating them. CDR3 residues: CASRLSGEGSGNTIYF. The CDR3 DNA reads TGTGCCAGCAGGTTGTCAGGGGAGGGCTCTGGAAACACCATATATTTT.

This sequence joins TRBV5-1 and TRBJ2-7; 10 nucleotides align to TRBD2. The germline V gene has CDR1 SGHRS and CDR2 YFSETQ. J gave up 3 bases and V 1 base, and 4 bases lay outside the gene matches. This CDR3 has 15 residues. CDR3 coding DNA: TGCGCCAGCAGCTTGTCTAGCGGGAGCTACTACGAGCAGTACTTC. Residues: CASSLSSGSYYEQYF.

The chain combines TRBV11-2 with TRBJ2-6; D is possibly TRBD1 or TRBD2 (5 bases each). Germline V CDR1 and CDR2: SGHAT, FQNNGV. Trimming shortened V by 8 bases and J by 6 bases, and 17 bases separated the two germline ends. This CDR3 is 15 amino acids long. The CDR3 protein is CASEDSGRMANVLTF. As DNA, the CDR3 is TGTGCCAGCGAAGACAGCGGCCGTATGGCCAACGTCCTGACTTTC.

The V gene is TRBV4-3, the J gene TRBJ2-1; TRBD2 agrees at 7 bases. Germline CDR1 and CDR2: LGHNA and YSLEER. CDR3 size: 16 residues. With V trimmed by 1 base and J by 3 bases, 6 bases remained unmatched. CDR3 region: CASSQGVGGIYNEQFF. The CDR3 DNA is TGCGCCAGCAGCCAAGGCGTGGGAGGGATCTACAATGAGCAGTTCTTC.

The chain couples TRBV9 to TRBJ2-3, with 7 bases aligning to TRBD2. The CDR3 length is 19 residues. From germline, CDR1 is SGDLS and CDR2 YYNGEE. Losses at the gene ends were 5 bases for V and 3 bases for J; bases not matched to a gene: 21. The CDR3 sequence is CASSLEASGFNLWTDTQYF. CDR3 bases: TGTGCCAGCAGTCTAGAGGCTAGCGGATTCAACTTGTGGACAGATACGCAGTATTTT.

The V gene is TRBV2, the J gene TRBJ2-2; 8 bases align to TRBD1. Per germline, CDR1 SNHLY and CDR2 FYNNEI. After removal of 7 bases from V and 3 bases from J, the junction contained 4 bases not matched to a gene. The CDR3 spans 14 residues. In DNA, the CDR3 is TGTGCCAGCAACGCAGGGGGCTACACCGGGGAGCTGTTTTTT. It is translated as CASNAGGYTGELFF.

For this clone: Other DNA sequences within the sample encode an identical CDR3. V usage is TRBV6-5 and J usage is TRBJ1-1; perhaps TRBD1 as D (6 bases). The germline V gene has CDR1 MNHEY and CDR2 SVGAGI. Trimming cost V 4 bases and J 5 bases, with 8 bases left between them. The CDR3 contains 12 residues. CDR3 sequence reads: CASSSQGTEAFF. The CDR3 nucleotides read TGTGCCAGCAGTTCACAGGGAACTGAAGCTTTCTTT.

The chain carries TRBV19 and TRBJ2-5; D gene unclear. The CDR3 extends over 12 amino acids. V was clipped by 5 bases and J by 5 bases, with 9 bases between them. Germline CDR1 and CDR2: LNHDA and SQIVND (reference sequence). CDR3 sequence reads: CASSDTPETQYF. Here the CDR3 DNA reads TGTGCCAGTAGTGATACGCCGGAGACCCAGTACTTC.

This clone was recorded a few times. The sample holds other DNA sequences that translate to the same CDR3. The V and J genes are TRBV27 and TRBJ2-3, with D maybe TRBD1 (5 bases). The V and J ends lost 4 bases and 1 base respectively, with 6 bases between them. CDR3 length equals 13 residues. Germline V gives CDR1 MNHEY, CDR2 SMNVEV (reference sequence). Here the CDR3 reads CASSSQGTDTQYF. The CDR3 bases are TGTGCCAGCAGTTCACAGGGCACAGATACGCAGTATTTT.

This clone has only one observation. CDR3 sequence (DNA): TGTGCCAGCAGCCCCGGGGGGTGGGGGACGGACGAGCAGTACTTC. Protein: CASSPGGWGTDEQYF. The genes are TRBV9 and TRBJ2-7, with 7 bases lining up with TRBD2. This CDR3 has 15 amino acids. Germline V gene lookup returns CDR1 SGDLS and CDR2 YYNGEE. With 4 bases clipped from V and 5 bases from J, the junction kept 12 bases outside the gene matches.

Note on this clone: Other DNA sequences in this specimen translate into the identical CDR3. This sequence joins TRBV6-5 and TRBJ2-3; TRBD2 agrees at 7 bases. This CDR3 has 13 residues. The germline CDR1 and CDR2 sequences are MNHEY and SVGAGI. J was trimmed by 8 bases and V by 0 bases; bases with no gene match: 2. The CDR3 bases are TGTGCCAGCAGTTACTCTTCGGGGGGTACGCAGTATTTT. This gives the protein CASSYSSGGTQYF.

About this clone itself: The sample contains more than one DNA sequence encoding this CDR3. This chain joins TRBV13 and TRBJ2-7; the D is unclear. The CDR3 runs 12 residues. Germline CDR1 reads PRHDT; CDR2 reads FYEKMQ (reference sequence). V lost 1 base and J lost 5, with 6 bases in between. CDR3 loop: CASSLVGNEQYF. CDR3 nucleotides: TGTGCCAGCAGCTTAGTGGGAAACGAGCAGTACTTC.

Turning to this clone: Other DNA sequences in the same sample also yield this CDR3. The chain is built from TRBV28 and TRBJ2-7, with 10 nucleotides matching TRBD2. Losses at the gene ends were 2 bases for V and 2 bases for J; bases not matched to a gene: 3. Germline-derived CDR1 and CDR2 are MDHEN and SYDVKM. CDR3 length equals 15 residues. CDR3 amino acids: CASSLGLAGAYEQYF. The CDR3 DNA sequence: TGTGCCAGCAGTTTAGGGCTAGCGGGGGCCTACGAGCAGTACTTC.